This TCR beta chain was sequenced for a study of T cells after yellow fever vaccination. Study in general: Preparation used SMART-Seq v4 Ultra Low Input for the low-cell-number fractions.

A 5'RACE template-switching step, the method used to make TCR cDNA, added a universal primer site and UMIs. TCRdb recomputed calls from the 5' RACE reads with MiXCR, one row per CDR3 protein. The profile shows approximately 550,000 distinct CDR3 sequences, approximately 12% of them singletons. Broader study findings: Most clones from primary vaccination were detected again post-booster (just over 95% CD4, approximately 90% CD8). The CD4 compartment and the CD8 compartment contained a small share of clonotypes in common.

This clonotype was counted between two and nine times. Its antigen is unidentified. V lost 6 bases, J lost 0 bases, and 12 bases lay in between. Germline V gene sequence: CDR1 DFQATT, CDR2 SNEGSKA (reference sequence). CDR3 length: 14 amino acids. This rearrangement joins TRBV20-1 to TRBJ1-5, with TRBD1 as a possible D gene (6 bases). The sequence derives from a man in his thirties or forties who received the YFV17D yellow fever vaccine. Sequencing used PBMCs, obtained on the day of the yellow fever booster vaccination. The CDR3 region has the DNA TGCAGTGCAAGGGGGACAATTAGCAATCAGCCCCAGCATTTT. Translation: CSARGTISNQPQHF.